The rows below give T cell receptor beta chains drawn from one sample of a study of human T cells and chemical hapten exposure. TCRdb passed the 5' RACE reads through MiXCR, listing each CDR3 protein once. This table holds about 140,000 distinct CDR3 sequences, 4.1% found once. The source of these receptors is a female donor in good health. Each CDR3 is given with its conserved first and last residue.

v_call | cdr3_aa
TRBV28 | CASTGTDVYEQYF
TRBV2 | CAIPGQGVRSNQPQHF
TRBV20-1 | CSVTRGRPPNIQYF
TRBV20-1 | CSADSGAEINEQFF
TRBV29-1 | CSVDHGATEAFF
TRBV24-1 | CATSDLGTQYF
TRBV27 | CASSKSGTGVEQYF
TRBV7-8 | CASSSEKGRGGAQGELFF
TRBV20-1 | CSAISHGQGTYEQYF
TRBV9 | CASSAGTGCNQPQHF
TRBV7-9 | CASSLAPTTGTEAFF
TRBV12-3/TRBV12-4 | CASSRQGGNSPLHF
TRBV5-1 | CASSLAGGHLDTQYF
TRBV20-1 | CSARASGGYYEQYF
TRBV20-1 | CSARVPGGRNQPQHF
TRBV27 | CASRAQGNEQFF
TRBV2 | CASSELHSGSNQPQHF
TRBV7-8 | CASSLFDPVGQPQHF
TRBV11-3 | CASSLGIATDTQYF
TRBV10-3 | CAISDPLANIQYF
TRBV6-2/TRBV6-3 | CASRTGGGVHQPQHF
TRBV11-2 | CASRQVRDTQYF
TRBV23-1 | CASKTGIGRTGELFF
TRBV29-1 | CSVEAGALEQYF
TRBV2 | CASSSTGFPTSLETQYF
TRBV7-2 | CASSRGLAGNEQFF
TRBV7-9 | CASSWESWAENYNEQFF
TRBV20-1 | CSPSRSLGNTIYF
TRBV6-5 | CASLPWDGSYEQYF
TRBV5-7 | CASSLKSSGGVRYEQFF
TRBV7-9 | CASSVTGGWTEAFF
TRBV5-6 | CASSLAERYAQETQYF
TRBV7-9 | CASSLNFGGGGTEAFF
TRBV20-1 | CSASGWTSGGEEYF
TRBV20-1 | CSARDWRGGAFF
TRBV2 | CASKRAEVEQGYTF
TRBV7-2 | CASSLSRDRAYEQYF
TRBV5-1 | CASSLDHSNQPQHF
TRBV14 | CASSQVNAGELFF
TRBV30 | CAWSQNRDLQPQHF
TRBV29-1 | CSAQKDGFNQPQHF
TRBV20-1 | CSALAQPAKETQYF
TRBV6-2/TRBV6-3 | CASSYDTAAYTEAFF
TRBV6-2/TRBV6-3 | CASRKTNSDSPLHF
TRBV7-9 | CASSFSGASGNTIYF
TRBV5-1 | CASSLAKFGGGPNEQFF
TRBV6-6 | CASTYSRTVWMTDTQYF
TRBV5-6 | CASSLFLGQRNTEAFF
TRBV11-3 | CASSPDRGRTGELFF
TRBV28 | CASSLAFEGRGDTEAFF
TRBV12-3/TRBV12-4 | CASSLLVRQGYTF
TRBV6-5 | CASSPTGTEHGAQYF
TRBV6-5 | CASSPGGRGYGYTF